The rows below give T cell receptor beta chains drawn from one sample of a study of early T cells in non-severe SARS-CoV-2 infection. MiXCR, applied by TCRdb to the 5' RACE reads, yields one record per CDR3 protein. The sample shows some 66,000 distinct CDR3 sequences, around 13% of them seen only once. Sequencing was done on a sample of whole blood. These receptors were obtained from an adult who was a healthcare worker with PCR-confirmed SARS-CoV-2 infection or an uninfected control (not recorded which). The CDR3 runs from the conserved cysteine through the conserved F or W. Fields, in order: clone size, V gene, J gene, D gene, CDR3 DNA, CDR3 protein. D genes are given only for firm matches. Clone sizes are given selectively: once, few, many, or a class where the clone is expanded.

>few|TRBV12-5|TRBJ2-2|-
TGTGCTAGTGGCATCGGCACCGGGGAGCTGTTTTTT
CASGIGTGELFF
>many|TRBV10-3|TRBJ2-7|-
TGTGCCATCAGTGACTCAGGTCGGGGGATTCCCTACGAGCAGTACTTC
CAISDSGRGIPYEQYF
>-|TRBV28|TRBJ2-7|TRBD1
TGTGCCAGCAGTGCGTTAGGACAGGGGGAGTACTTC
CASSALGQGEYF
>few|TRBV9|TRBJ2-5|TRBD2
TGTGCCAGCAGCGTATCTAGCGGGGACAGAGAGACCCAGTACTTC
CASSVSSGDRETQYF
>few|TRBV12-3/TRBV12-4|TRBJ1-5|-
TGTGCCAGCAGCAAGGACCGACTTAGCAATCAGCCCCAGCATTTT
CASSKDRLSNQPQHF
>many|TRBV10-3|TRBJ2-7|TRBD2
TGTGCCATCAGGTGGGGACTAGCGGATTACGAGCAGTACTTC
CAIRWGLADYEQYF
>many|TRBV12-3/TRBV12-4|TRBJ2-1|-
TGTGCCAGCAGTCCAGCGGGCCGCTCCTACAATGAGCAGTTCTTC
CASSPAGRSYNEQFF
>-|TRBV6-6|TRBJ2-2|TRBD1
TGTGCCAGCAGTTTTCACAGGGGTAACACCGGGGAGCTGTTTTTT
CASSFHRGNTGELFF
>-|TRBV10-3|TRBJ2-7|TRBD2
TGTGCCATCAGTGACCTTGGACTAGCGGGAGTTGTGCGCGACGAGCAGTACTTC
CAISDLGLAGVVRDEQYF
>many|TRBV29-1|TRBJ2-7|TRBD2
TGCAGCGTTGAAGGGGCTATAGCGGGAGGGTACGAGCAGTACTTC
CSVEGAIAGGYEQYF
>many|TRBV11-3|TRBJ2-3|TRBD1
TGTGCCAGCAGCCATCGGGACAGGATCGGGACGCAGTATTTT
CASSHRDRIGTQYF
>-|TRBV28|TRBJ2-2|-
TGTGCCAGCAGACCCATCACAGGATCGAACACCGGGGAGCTGTTTTTT
CASRPITGSNTGELFF
>many|TRBV5-1|TRBJ2-5|TRBD2
TGCGCCAGCAGCTTAGCGGGAGTCGGCCAAGGAGAGACCCAGTACTTC
CASSLAGVGQGETQYF
>-|TRBV25-1|TRBJ2-5|-
TGTGCCAGCAGTGAAGCCCTTAGATCTACTGAGACCCAGTACTTC
CASSEALRSTETQYF
>-|TRBV6-5|TRBJ2-7|TRBD1
TGTGCCAGCAGTCCCCGGACAGGGAACGAGCAGTACTTC
CASSPRTGNEQYF
>many|TRBV5-1|TRBJ2-1|TRBD1
TGCGCCAGCAGCTCAGAACCAACAGGGGGCTTTAGGAATGAGCAGTTCTTC
CASSSEPTGGFRNEQFF
>-|TRBV5-6|TRBJ2-2|TRBD2
TGTGCCACGAGGCGGCGGGAGGGAGACACCGGGGAGCTGTTTTTT
CATRRREGDTGELFF
>-|TRBV20-1|TRBJ2-5|TRBD1
TGCAGTGCTAGAGTATTCGGGACAGGGGCCTTCCAAGAGACCCAGTACTTC
CSARVFGTGAFQETQYF
>many|TRBV29-1|TRBJ1-2|TRBD1
TGCAGCGTTGAAGGGGGGTACAGGGGCTGGCGCGGCTACACCTTC
CSVEGGYRGWRGYTF
>many|TRBV7-9|TRBJ1-5|TRBD1
TGTGCCAGCAGCCTCGGACAGGGAGTAGGGCAGCCCCAGCATTTT
CASSLGQGVGQPQHF
>-|TRBV3-1|TRBJ2-2|-
TGTGCCAGCAGCCAAGAGCCGGGGGAGCTGTTTTTT
CASSQEPGELFF
>few|TRBV2|TRBJ1-6|-
TGTGCCAGCAGGCCGGGACCCTATAATTCACCCCTCCACTTT
CASRPGPYNSPLHF
>few|TRBV19|TRBJ1-2|-
TGTGCCAGTAGTATAGTCGGGGGCGCCTCGACCTATGGCTACACCTTC
CASSIVGGASTYGYTF
>many|TRBV7-2|TRBJ2-7|-
TGTGCCAGCAGCTTATCACACCTAGTTTCCTACGAGCAGTACTTC
CASSLSHLVSYEQYF
>many|TRBV20-1|TRBJ1-2|-
TGCAGTGCTTTCGGAGTGTATGGCTACACCTTC
CSAFGVYGYTF
>-|TRBV29-1|TRBJ2-5|-
TGCAGCGGGGGACGGACACAAGAGACCCAGTACTTC
CSGGRTQETQYF
>-|TRBV7-6|TRBJ2-5|TRBD1
TGTGCCAGCAGCAACGGACAGGGCGGAGAGACCCAGTACTTC
CASSNGQGGETQYF
>many|TRBV18|TRBJ1-5|-
TGTGCCAGCTCACCACAAGACGGTTACAATCAGCCCCAGCATTTT
CASSPQDGYNQPQHF
>many|TRBV5-1|TRBJ1-1|TRBD1
TGCGCCAGCAGCTTGACGGACAGGGAAGCTTTCTTT
CASSLTDREAFF
>-|TRBV3-1|TRBJ2-7|TRBD2
TGTGCCAGCAGCCAGGGAGGGATATCGCAGTACTTC
CASSQGGISQYF
>many|TRBV12-3/TRBV12-4|TRBJ1-1|-
TGTGCCAGCAGGGAGGGGAGTGGGGACACTGAAGCTTTCTTT
CASREGSGDTEAFF
>-|TRBV5-1|TRBJ1-2|TRBD1
TGCGCCAGCAGCTTGGCCGGGGCAGGGGGGACTTATGGCTACACCTTC
CASSLAGAGGTYGYTF
>few|TRBV3-1|TRBJ1-1|-
TGTGCCAGCAGCCAGCCTCCGGGAACTGAAGCTTTCTTT
CASSQPPGTEAFF
>many|TRBV7-6|TRBJ2-1|TRBD1
TGTGCCAGCAGCCCTTCACCGGGACAGGGAACCTACAATGAGCAGTTCTTC
CASSPSPGQGTYNEQFF
>few|TRBV20-1|TRBJ2-7|-
TGCAGTGCGGCCCTCAGCGGCGGGATTAGGCACGAGCAGTACTTC
CSAALSGGIRHEQYF
>-|TRBV28|TRBJ1-2|-
TGTGCCAGCAGCACCGGGACAAGTGGCTACACCTTC
CASSTGTSGYTF
>many|TRBV19|TRBJ1-4|TRBD1
TGTGCCAGTAGTATGGGGACAGGGGGACGAACTAATGAAAAACTGTTTTTT
CASSMGTGGRTNEKLFF
>-|TRBV3-1|TRBJ2-7|-
TGTGCCAGCAGCCAAGCACAGGGAAGGTACGAGCAGTACTTC
CASSQAQGRYEQYF
>many|TRBV12-3/TRBV12-4|TRBJ1-5|TRBD1
TGTGCCAGCAGTTCGACAGGGAACAATCAGCCCCAGCATTTT
CASSSTGNNQPQHF
>few|TRBV29-1|TRBJ2-1|TRBD1
TGCAGCGTTGAAAGGTTTGGGACAGTCAATGAGCAGTTCTTC
CSVERFGTVNEQFF
>-|TRBV3-1|TRBJ1-2|-
TGTGCCAGCAGCCAAGAATGGACAGATCGCTACACCTTC
CASSQEWTDRYTF
>-|TRBV18|TRBJ2-1|-
TGTGCCAGCTCACCCACTCGTGGTGAGCAGTTCTTC
CASSPTRGEQFF
>-|TRBV20-1|TRBJ1-2|-
TGCAGTGCTACCCCGTCTAACTATGGCTACACCTTC
CSATPSNYGYTF
>-|TRBV27|TRBJ1-2|-
TGTGCCAGCAGTTTATCGCTGGCAGGACCGTATGGCTACACCTTC
CASSLSLAGPYGYTF
>many|TRBV5-1|TRBJ2-7|TRBD1
TGCGCCAGCAGCTTTGACACAGGGGTCTACGAGCAGTACTTC
CASSFDTGVYEQYF
>-|TRBV7-6|TRBJ2-3|TRBD2
TGTGCCAGCAGCTTCAGACTAGCGGGTCCAGGCACAGATACGCAGTATTTT
CASSFRLAGPGTDTQYF
>-|TRBV9|TRBJ1-1|-
TGTGCCAGCAGGGCAGGTTTGTTGGACACTGAAGCTTTCTTT
CASRAGLLDTEAFF
>few|TRBV4-1|TRBJ1-1|-
TGCGCCAGCAGCCAAGATAGAGGGGTAAACACTGAAGCTTTCTTT
CASSQDRGVNTEAFF
>many|TRBV4-3|TRBJ1-6|TRBD1
TGCGCCAGCAGCCCGGCCCAAGCAGGGGGCCTTATGAATTCACCCCTCCACTTT
CASSPAQAGGLMNSPLHF
>-|TRBV7-9|TRBJ1-2|-
TGTGCCAGCAGCTTAGGGGCCCAGGGAACCTATGGCTACACCTTC
CASSLGAQGTYGYTF
>-|TRBV6-6|TRBJ2-7|-
TGTGCCAGCAGCCCGCTGGACGAGCAGTACTTC
CASSPLDEQYF
>-|TRBV3-1|TRBJ2-6|-
TGTGCCAGCAGCCAAGACCATGCCCAATCCTCTGGGGCCAACGTCCTGACTTTC
CASSQDHAQSSGANVLTF
>many|TRBV20-1|TRBJ2-7|-
TGCAGTGCTAGCCCCCTAAACAGGGTCACCAACTACGAGCAGTACTTC
CSASPLNRVTNYEQYF
>many|TRBV10-2|TRBJ2-7|-
TGCGCCAGCAGATCACAGGGAAGTTTTTCCTACGAGCAGTACTTC
CASRSQGSFSYEQYF
>few|TRBV4-2|TRBJ1-3|-
TGTGCCAGCTCGGGACAAAACTCTGAAAACACCATATATTTT
CASSGQNSENTIYF
>many|TRBV12-3/TRBV12-4|TRBJ1-6|-
TGTGCCAGCAGTCCAGGACAGTTTAATTCACCCCTCCACTTT
CASSPGQFNSPLHF
>many|TRBV27|TRBJ1-6|-
TGTGCCAGCAGTTTTCGGGAGGCCCCCCTCCACTTT
CASSFREAPLHF
>-|TRBV19|TRBJ2-3|TRBD2
TGTGCCATTGGGGGGACGGGAGGCCACACAGATACGCAGTATTTT
CAIGGTGGHTDTQYF
>-|TRBV3-1|TRBJ2-1|-
TGTGCCAGCAGCAAAGGACAGAGCTCCTACAATGAGCAGTTCTTC
CASSKGQSSYNEQFF
>few|TRBV29-1|TRBJ2-1|-
TGCAGCGGGGAACAGAAAAATGAGCAGTTCTTC
CSGEQKNEQFF